A selection of T cell receptor beta chains follows, all from one sample in a study of response to subunit inactivated influenza vaccine. TCRdb analysed the RT-PCR reads with MiXCR anew, one entry per CDR3 protein. The table has about 650,000 distinct CDR3 sequences, approximately 14% seen once. The source was PBMCs from blood, collected roughly 12 days after vaccination. Receptors were obtained from a man aged 45-65 years who received an inactivated influenza vaccine. The CDR3 runs from the conserved cysteine through the conserved F or W.

V gene	J gene	CDR3 protein
TRBV18	TRBJ1-2	CASSPGAFLANYGYTF
TRBV6-1	TRBJ2-1	CASRISGGGYNEQFF
TRBV6-1	TRBJ2-7	CASGISGTGESGKQYF
TRBV30	TRBJ1-2	CAWFGGGYTF
TRBV29-1	TRBJ2-7	CSVEAPGRGAYEQYF
TRBV20-1	TRBJ2-1	CSASTVYASDEQFF
TRBV3-1	TRBJ2-4	CASSQWDGKRDIQYF
TRBV7-6	TRBJ2-1	CASSLLSGTGFFNNEQFF
TRBV10-3	TRBJ1-1	CAITQGIDTEAFF
TRBV5-5	TRBJ2-4	CASSLFPAKNIQYF
TRBV7-9	TRBJ2-1	CASSLLTGGLNEQFF
TRBV4-2	TRBJ2-6	CASSPRGLLSGANVLTF
TRBV10-3	TRBJ2-3	CAISPRDGTDTQYF
TRBV29-1	TRBJ2-7	CSVAALTSYEQYF
TRBV25-1	TRBJ1-6	CASSEYGGESPLHF
TRBV2	TRBJ2-5	CASSGTGTSGGRPETQYF
TRBV5-1	TRBJ2-5	CASSLDGGRAVETQYF
TRBV28	TRBJ2-7	CASSPIMGLAGHEQYF
TRBV9	TRBJ2-7	CASSVVFGIMWRGVTYEQYF
TRBV29-1	TRBJ2-3	CSVERWDFSSTDTQYF
TRBV28	TRBJ2-1	CASSFRFQDEQFF
TRBV20-1	TRBJ2-1	CSALTPGGAGRNEQFF
TRBV5-1	TRBJ2-7	CASSRTQISYEQYF
TRBV12-3/TRBV12-4	TRBJ2-1	CASGLAGVSEQFF
TRBV20-1	TRBJ2-1	CSAPSGVAVDNEQFF
TRBV6-1	TRBJ1-6	CASSRELPFSYNSPLHF
TRBV5-1	TRBJ2-2	CASSLEPGGNTGELFF
TRBV25-1	TRBJ2-1	CASSDEGEGRYNEQFF
TRBV7-2	TRBJ2-7	CASSTAGGPGYEQYF
TRBV5-1	TRBJ2-3	CASRLLESTQYF
TRBV30	TRBJ1-5	CAWSMGATQHF
TRBV5-5	TRBJ2-7	CASSFVKGHSEQYF
TRBV6-2/TRBV6-3	TRBJ2-3	CASQRPGGFTDTQYF
TRBV12-3/TRBV12-4	TRBJ2-2	CASRMTGGDGELFF
TRBV5-1	TRBJ2-3	CASSLTITDTQYF
TRBV20-1	TRBJ2-3	CSARDRPSGTTHAQYF
TRBV20-1	TRBJ2-7	CSASSAGTDSYEQYF
TRBV12-3/TRBV12-4	TRBJ2-5	CASSLYPLRMSGAGGTQYF
TRBV7-2	TRBJ2-2	CASSLGQSQNTGELFF
TRBV7-2	TRBJ2-1	CASSPAGGASYNEQFF
TRBV15	TRBJ2-1	CATSRDPGTGSDNEQFF
TRBV12-3/TRBV12-4	TRBJ2-6	CAGKSAGANVLTF
TRBV20-1	TRBJ2-3	CSASSSGSGALSTDTQYF
TRBV12-3/TRBV12-4	TRBJ2-7	CASSLQLYYGESSYEQYF
TRBV20-1	TRBJ1-2	CSARDPRDYGYTF
TRBV20-1	TRBJ2-3	CSAKISGGRDTQYF
TRBV12-3/TRBV12-4	TRBJ2-3	CASTPSSGGPPDTQYF
TRBV5-4	TRBJ2-3	CASSFRASGSRDTQYF
TRBV12-3/TRBV12-4	TRBJ2-5	CASSGRRRQTQYF
TRBV29-1	TRBJ2-7	CSVEDGAGLNSYEQYF
TRBV5-1	TRBJ2-7	CASSLEAGGGYEQYF
TRBV6-2/TRBV6-3	TRBJ2-1	CASSSNRGQGGQFF
TRBV7-6	TRBJ1-1	CASSHHREQNTEAFF
TRBV4-3	TRBJ1-1	CASSQDWGLNTEAFF
TRBV5-1	TRBJ2-7	CASSLGGFETYEQYF